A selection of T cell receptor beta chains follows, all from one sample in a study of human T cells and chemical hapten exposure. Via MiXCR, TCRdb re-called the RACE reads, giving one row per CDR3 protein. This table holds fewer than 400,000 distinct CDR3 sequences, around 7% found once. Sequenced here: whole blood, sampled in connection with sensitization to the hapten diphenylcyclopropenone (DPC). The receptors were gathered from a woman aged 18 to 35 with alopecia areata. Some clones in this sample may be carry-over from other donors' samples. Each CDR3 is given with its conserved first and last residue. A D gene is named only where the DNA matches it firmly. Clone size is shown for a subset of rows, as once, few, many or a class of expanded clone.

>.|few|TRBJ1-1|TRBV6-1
CASSDRGRLALGAFF
TGTGCCAGCAGTGACAGAGGCAGGCTTGCTCTGGGGGCTTTCTTT
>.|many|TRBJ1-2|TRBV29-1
CSVGGVNYGYTF
TGCAGCGTTGGTGGAGTTAACTATGGCTACACCTTC
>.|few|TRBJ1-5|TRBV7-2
CASSLESRYSNQPQHF
TGTGCCAGCAGCTTAGAATCACGGTATAGCAATCAGCCCCAGCATTTT
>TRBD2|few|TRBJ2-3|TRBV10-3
CAISRLAGASTDTQYF
TGTGCCATCAGTAGACTAGCGGGGGCTAGCACAGATACGCAGTATTTT
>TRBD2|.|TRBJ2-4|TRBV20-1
CSARGTSVQYF
TGCAGTGCTAGAGGGACTAGCGTTCAGTACTTC
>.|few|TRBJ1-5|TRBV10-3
CAISGDNNQPQHF
TGTGCCATCAGTGGAGACAACAATCAGCCCCAGCATTTT
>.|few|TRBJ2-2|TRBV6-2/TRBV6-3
CASVWGENTGELFF
TGTGCCAGCGTTTGGGGGGAGAACACCGGGGAGCTGTTTTTT
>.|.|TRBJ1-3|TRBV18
CASSPGAPGNTIYF
TGTGCCAGCTCACCGGGGGCCCCTGGAAACACCATATATTTT
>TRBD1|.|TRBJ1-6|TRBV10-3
CAISSGQAANSPLHF
TGTGCCATCAGTTCGGGACAGGCCGCTAATTCACCCCTCCACTTT
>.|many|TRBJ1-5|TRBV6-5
CASSRQPGQPQHF
TGTGCCAGCAGTCGACAGCCCGGGCAGCCCCAGCATTTT
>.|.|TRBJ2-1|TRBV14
CASSPTTPGRNQFF
TGTGCCAGCAGCCCTACCACCCCGGGACGCAATCAGTTCTTC
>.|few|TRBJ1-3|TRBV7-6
CASSLQGNTIYF
TGTGCCAGCAGCCTACAGGGAAACACCATATATTTT
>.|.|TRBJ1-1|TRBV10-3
CAITEALNTEAFF
TGTGCCATCACGGAAGCGTTGAACACTGAAGCTTTCTTT
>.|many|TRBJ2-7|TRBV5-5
CASSLALSYEQYF
TGTGCCAGCAGCTTGGCCCTCTCCTACGAGCAGTACTTC
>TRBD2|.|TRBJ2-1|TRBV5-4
CASIPGGAQGNEQFF
TGTGCCAGCATCCCGGGGGGGGCCCAGGGAAATGAGCAGTTCTTC
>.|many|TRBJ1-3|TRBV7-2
CASSLVFAGDGNTIYF
TGTGCCAGCAGCTTAGTTTTTGCAGGGGACGGAAACACCATATATTTT
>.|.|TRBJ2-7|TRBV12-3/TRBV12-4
CASSFFKVPEQYF
TGTGCCAGCAGTTTCTTTAAGGTTCCCGAGCAGTACTTC
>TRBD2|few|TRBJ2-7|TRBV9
CASSGQTGTGTRVFF
TGTGCCAGCAGCGGTCAGACAGGCACCGGGACTAGGGTATTCTTC
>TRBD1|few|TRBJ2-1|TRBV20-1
CSATNRGPRNEQFF
TGCAGTGCTACGAACAGGGGGCCGAGGAATGAGCAGTTCTTC
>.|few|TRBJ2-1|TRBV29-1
CSVEDQGRGYNEQFF
TGCAGCGTTGAAGATCAAGGCAGGGGATACAATGAGCAGTTCTTC
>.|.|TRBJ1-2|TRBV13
CASSFSGYGYTF
TGTGCCAGCAGCTTTAGCGGCTATGGCTACACCTTC
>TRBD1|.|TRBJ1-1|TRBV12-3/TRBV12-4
CASSRDRAEAFF
TGTGCCAGCAGCAGGGACAGGGCTGAAGCTTTCTTT
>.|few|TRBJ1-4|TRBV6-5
CASSYMQGQEKLFF
TGTGCCAGCAGTTATATGCAGGGGCAGGAAAAACTGTTTTTT
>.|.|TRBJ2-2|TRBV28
CASSFPLRDSQPGELFF
TGTGCCAGCAGTTTCCCCTTGCGGGACTCGCAACCCGGGGAGCTGTTTTTT
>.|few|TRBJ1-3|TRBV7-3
CASSLDQGNGNTIYF
TGTGCCAGCAGCTTGGACCAGGGGAATGGAAACACCATATATTTT
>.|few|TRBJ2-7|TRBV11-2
CASSLDAGHYEQYF
TGTGCCAGCAGCTTAGATGCCGGGCACTACGAGCAGTACTTC
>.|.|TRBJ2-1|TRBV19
CASSTGPVVIQFF
TGTGCCAGTAGTACCGGACCCGTGGTGATACAGTTCTTC
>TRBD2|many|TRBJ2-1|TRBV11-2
CASSFVSGTSGGAGDEQFF
TGTGCCAGCAGCTTTGTCTCCGGGACTAGCGGGGGGGCCGGTGATGAGCAGTTCTTC
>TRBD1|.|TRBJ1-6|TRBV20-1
CSTGGSPLHF
TGCAGTACAGGGGGATCACCCCTCCACTTT
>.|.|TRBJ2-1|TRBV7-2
CASSLGLVHEQFF
TGTGCCAGCAGCTTAGGGCTAGTTCATGAGCAGTTCTTC
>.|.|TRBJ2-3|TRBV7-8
CASSIDGYTQYF
TGTGCCAGCAGCATAGACGGGTATACGCAGTATTTT
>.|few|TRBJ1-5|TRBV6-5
CASRGWNQPQHF
TGTGCCAGCAGGGGTTGGAATCAGCCCCAGCATTTT
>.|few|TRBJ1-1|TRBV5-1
CASSTQGGILNTEAFF
TGCGCCAGCAGTACCCAGGGCGGGATCCTGAACACTGAAGCTTTCTTT
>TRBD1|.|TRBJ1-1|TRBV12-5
CASGSEGQGNTEAFF
TGTGCTAGTGGATCGGAGGGACAGGGGAACACTGAAGCTTTCTTT
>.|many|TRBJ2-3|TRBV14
CASSPRFGHSIDTQYF
TGTGCCAGCAGCCCCCGATTCGGCCATTCCATAGATACGCAGTATTTT
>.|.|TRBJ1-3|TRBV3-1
CASSHTGSGNTIYF
TGTGCCAGCAGCCATACGGGCTCTGGAAACACCATATATTTT
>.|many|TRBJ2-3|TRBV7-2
CASSLQLADTQYF
TGTGCCAGCAGCTTACAGCTGGCGGATACGCAGTATTTT
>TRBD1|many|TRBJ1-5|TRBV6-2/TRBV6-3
CASSRDRGNLIGQPQHF
TGTGCCAGCAGCCGGGACAGGGGTAATCTGATAGGTCAGCCCCAGCATTTT
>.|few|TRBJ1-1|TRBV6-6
CATEGLIGFTEAFF
TGTGCCACCGAGGGATTAATAGGGTTCACTGAAGCTTTCTTT
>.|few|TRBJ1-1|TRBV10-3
CAISGREDTEAFF
TGTGCCATCAGTGGCAGGGAGGACACTGAAGCTTTCTTT
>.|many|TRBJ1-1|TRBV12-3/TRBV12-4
CASSNIQGNTEAFF
TGTGCCAGCAGCAATATTCAGGGGAACACTGAAGCTTTCTTT
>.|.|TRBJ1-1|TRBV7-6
CASSSFKGWNTEAFF
TGTGCCAGCAGCAGCTTCAAGGGCTGGAACACTGAAGCTTTCTTT
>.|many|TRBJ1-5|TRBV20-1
CSASQPGGPQHF
TGCAGTGCTAGCCAACCCGGGGGGCCCCAGCATTTT
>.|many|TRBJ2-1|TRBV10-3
CAISESGALEQFF
TGTGCCATCAGTGAGTCCGGGGCTTTGGAGCAGTTCTTC
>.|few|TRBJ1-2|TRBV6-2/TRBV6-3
CASRPPTVNYGYTF
TGTGCCAGCAGGCCGCCGACAGTTAACTATGGCTACACCTTC
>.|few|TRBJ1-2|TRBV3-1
CASSQDNRDYGYTF
TGTGCCAGCAGCCAAGATAACAGGGACTATGGCTACACCTTC
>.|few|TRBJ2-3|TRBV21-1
CASSKVLLAGALTDTQYF
TGTGCCAGCAGCAAAGTGTTACTAGCGGGGGCCCTCACAGATACGCAGTATTTT
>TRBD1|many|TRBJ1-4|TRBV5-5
CASSWGQGLRLEKLFF
TGTGCCAGCAGCTGGGGACAGGGACTCCGGCTCGAAAAACTGTTTTTT
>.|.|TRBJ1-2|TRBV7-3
CASSLTPDGIYGYTF
TGTGCCAGCAGCTTAACCCCCGATGGGATCTATGGCTACACCTTC
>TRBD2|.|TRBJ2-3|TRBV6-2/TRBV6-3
CASSRGLIHEGFADTQYF
TGTGCCAGCAGCCGGGGACTAATCCATGAAGGGTTTGCAGATACGCAGTATTTT
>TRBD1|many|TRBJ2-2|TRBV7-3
CASSLLAPGQGPGELFF
TGTGCCAGCAGCTTATTAGCCCCGGGACAGGGCCCCGGGGAGCTGTTTTTT